The sequence of this T cell receptor (beta chain) was determined in a study of T cells after yellow fever vaccination. Study information: The authors prepared low-cell-number fractions using SMART-Seq v4 Ultra Low Input.

This clonotype was recorded a few times. Its antigen is unknown. Trimming took 1 base from V and 5 from J, leaving 9 bases between them. The CDR3 consists of 13 residues. Germline CDR1 reads DFQATT; CDR2 reads SNEGSKA (reference sequence). Template switching by 5'RACE produced TCR cDNA, adding a universal primer site and UMIs. TCRdb recomputed calls from the 5' RACE reads with MiXCR, one row per CDR3 protein. The sample includes a few hundred thousand distinct CDR3 sequences, around an eighth of them seen just once. Study-wide results and caveats: Clonotypes appearing in both CD4 and CD8 compartments existed, and their share was small. Most clones from primary vaccination resurfaced after the booster (around 97% CD4, about 91% CD8).

The chain joins TRBV20-1 to TRBJ1-5; D gene unclear. The material was CD4+ T cells sorted from PBMCs, obtained 15 days after the yellow fever booster vaccination. The TCR originated in a man between 18 and 29 years old who received the YFV17D yellow fever vaccine. The CDR3 nucleotides are TGCAGTGCTAGAGCCGGTAACCATCAGCCCCAGCATTTT. Translated: CSARAGNHQPQHF.